This T cell receptor beta chain was identified in a study of graft-versus-host responses after intestinal transplantation. Study conclusions and caveats: High graft-versus-host to host-versus-graft clonal ratios were found in allografts of patients who had graft-donor T cell macrochimerism.

Trimming left V 0 bases short and J 7 bases short, with 13 bases between. The germline V gene has CDR1 LNHNV and CDR2 YYDKDF (reference sequence). This CDR3 has 15 residues. This clone was picked up a small number of times. What it binds is unknown. The method was immunoSEQ multiplex PCR; TCRdb's version includes in-frame clones alone and lacks a portion of them. The data show more than 65,000 clones, 91% seen once. The sequence came from a human donor who was the organ donor for an intestinal transplant. This chain joins TRBV15 and TRBJ1-5; TRBD1 is a possible D gene (5 bases). The sequencing used unstimulated CD8+ T cells sorted from spleen or lymph node cells, collected before transplant. CDR3 nucleotide sequence: TGTGCCACCAGCAGAGATTTGGGGCTACGGCAGCCCCAGCATTTT. The encoded protein is CATSRDLGLRQPQHF.